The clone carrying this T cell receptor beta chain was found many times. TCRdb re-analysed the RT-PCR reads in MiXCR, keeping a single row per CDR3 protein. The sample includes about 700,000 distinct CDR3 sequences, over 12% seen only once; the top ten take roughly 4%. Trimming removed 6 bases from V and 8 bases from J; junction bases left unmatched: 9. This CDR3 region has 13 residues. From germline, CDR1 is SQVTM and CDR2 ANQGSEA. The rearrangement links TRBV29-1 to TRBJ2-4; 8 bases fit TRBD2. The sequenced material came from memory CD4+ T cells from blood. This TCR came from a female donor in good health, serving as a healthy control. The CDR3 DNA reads TGCAGCGTCCGCCTCCGGGGGGGGGACATTCAGTACTTC. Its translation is CSVRLRGGDIQYF.